This T cell receptor (beta chain) is drawn from a study of cytomegalovirus exposure and HLA in healthy donors. Overall study context: There were some 400 genotyped donors. Of these, roughly 82% fell in the genetic ancestry cluster associated with self-reported Caucasian donors. General study findings and limits: Presence/absence analyses assumed roughly uniform sequencing depth across donors, which may not hold.

Trimming left V 4 bases short and J 6 bases short, with 10 bases between. The CDR3 sequence is 13 residues long. Germline V gene sequence: CDR1 SEHNR, CDR2 FQNEAQ (reference sequence). On this clone itself: Its specificity is unknown.

The PCR used 60 Vbeta and 13 Jbeta primers. Clones were read by immunoSEQ multiplex PCR, and TCRdb kept only the in-frame ones, dropping some. Of about 160,000 clones detected, over 65% appear once; the ten largest clones hold roughly 7.1%. Sequenced input: PBMCs. The TCR comes from a man aged 35-49 years in good health and CMV-seropositive. The chain couples TRBV7-9 to TRBJ1-5; possibly TRBD1 for D (6 bases). The CDR3 DNA follows: TGTGCCAGCAGCTCCCTAGGGGGTCAGCCCCAGCATTTT. It specifies CASSSLGGQPQHF.